Below are 6 T cell receptor beta chains sequenced from a single sample in a study of shared clonotypes between healthy human individuals. The table came from immunoSEQ multiplex PCR; TCRdb's copy has only in-frame clones and leaves some out. The repertoire consists of about 450,000 clones, with around 80% occurring once and the leading ten covering around 12%. The material sequenced was PBMCs. The receptor set was obtained from a woman aged 40 to 50 in good health. Some clones in this sample may be carry-over from other donors' samples.

The rearrangement joins TRBV11-1 to TRBJ2-7; 11 nucleotides line up with TRBD2. V gave up 5 bases and J gave up 2 bases; unmatched junction bases: 5. This CDR3 contains 15 residues. Germline V lookup: CDR1 SGHAT, CDR2 FQDESV (reference sequence). This CDR3 reads CASSTRLAGTYEQYF. The CDR3 region has the DNA TGTGCCAGCAGCACTCGACTAGCGGGAACCTACGAGCAGTACTTC.

V usage is TRBV5-5 and J usage is TRBJ2-1, with D perhaps TRBD2 (5 bases). Trimming cost V 0 bases and J 0 bases, with 10 bases left between them. This CDR3 contains 16 residues. Germline V CDR1 and CDR2: SGHKS, YYEKEE (reference sequence). For the CDR3, the DNA is TGTGCCAGCAGCTTGGCCGAAGGGAGCTCCTACAATGAGCAGTTCTTC. This encodes CASSLAEGSSYNEQFF.

For this clone: The germline gene is not matched at one end of the junction; a read error may be the cause. This rearrangement joins TRBV7-7 to TRBJ2-3, with 9 positions matching TRBD2. The CDR3 spans 16 residues. Germline V CDR1 and CDR2: SSHAT, FNYEAQ (reference sequence). In DNA, the CDR3 is TGTGCTAGCAGCCCAGCGGGAGGCGGGGTCACAGATACGCAGTATTTT. Amino acids: CASSPAGGGVTDTQYF.

The chain has TRBV19 and TRBJ2-7; D is unclear. The ends were cut back, 3 bases at V and 6 bases at J, with 15 bases in the middle. Germline V lookup: CDR1 LNHDA, CDR2 SQIVND (reference sequence). The CDR3 extends over 14 amino acids. CDR3 coding DNA: TGTGCCAGTAGTATTGAGGCAGGTTACTCCGAGCAGTACTTC. The encoded protein is CASSIEAGYSEQYF.

This chain links TRBV7-3 with TRBJ2-7, with D tentatively TRBD2 (6 bases). Germline V gene sequence: CDR1 SGHTA, CDR2 FQGTGA. CDR3 size: 15 residues. Trimming cost V 5 bases and J 4 bases, with 18 bases left between them. The CDR3 is CASSQFPGLPYEQYF. CDR3 coding DNA: TGTGCCAGCAGCCAATTCCCGGGACTCCCATACGAGCAGTACTTC.

Only one count was recorded for this clone. Other DNA sequences of this sample code for an identical CDR3. The V gene is TRBV5-1, the J gene TRBJ2-3; D gene ambiguous. The length of the CDR3 is 12 residues. Germline V gene lookup returns CDR1 SGHRS and CDR2 YFSETQ. V lost 3 bases, J lost 2 bases, and 4 bases lay in between. The CDR3 loop reads CASSYSTDTQYF. Written as DNA, the CDR3 is TGCGCCAGCAGCTACTCCACAGATACGCAGTATTTT.